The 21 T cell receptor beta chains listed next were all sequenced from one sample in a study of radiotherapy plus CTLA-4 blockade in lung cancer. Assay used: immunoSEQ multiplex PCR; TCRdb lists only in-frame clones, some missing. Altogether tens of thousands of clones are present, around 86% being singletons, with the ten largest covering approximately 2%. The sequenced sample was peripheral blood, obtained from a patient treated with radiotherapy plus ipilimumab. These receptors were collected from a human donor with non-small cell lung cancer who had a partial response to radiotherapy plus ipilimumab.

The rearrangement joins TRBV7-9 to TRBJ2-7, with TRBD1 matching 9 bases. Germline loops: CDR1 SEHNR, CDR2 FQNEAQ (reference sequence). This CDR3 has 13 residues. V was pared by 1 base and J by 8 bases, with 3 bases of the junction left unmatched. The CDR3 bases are TGTGCCAGCAGCTTAGGGGGACAGGGAAAGCAGTACGTC. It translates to CASSLGGQGKQYV.

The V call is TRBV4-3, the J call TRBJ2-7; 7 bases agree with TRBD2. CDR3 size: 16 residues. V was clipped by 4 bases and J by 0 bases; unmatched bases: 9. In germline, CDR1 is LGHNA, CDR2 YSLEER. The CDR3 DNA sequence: TGCGCCAGCAGCCTTCCCGGACGGGAGGTCTCCTACGAGCAGTACGTC. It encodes CASSLPGREVSYEQYV.

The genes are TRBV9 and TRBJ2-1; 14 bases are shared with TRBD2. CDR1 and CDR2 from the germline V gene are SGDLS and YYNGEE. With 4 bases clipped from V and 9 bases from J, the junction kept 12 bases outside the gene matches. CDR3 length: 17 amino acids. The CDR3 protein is CASSPTTSGRAGGEQFF. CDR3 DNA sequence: TGTGCCAGCAGCCCCACGACTAGCGGGAGGGCCGGGGGTGAGCAGTTCTTC. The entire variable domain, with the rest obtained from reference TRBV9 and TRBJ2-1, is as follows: DSGVTQTPKHLITATGQRVTLRCSPRSGDLSVYWYQQSLDQGLQFLIQYYNGEERAKGNILERFSAQQFPDLHSELNLSSLELGDSALYFCASSPTTSGRAGGEQFFGPGTRLTVL.

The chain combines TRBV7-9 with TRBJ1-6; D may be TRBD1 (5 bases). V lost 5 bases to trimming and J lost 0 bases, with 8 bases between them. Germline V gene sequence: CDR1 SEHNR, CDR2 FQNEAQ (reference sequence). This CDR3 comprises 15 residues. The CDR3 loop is CASSRDSSYNSPLHF. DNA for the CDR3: TGTGCCAGCAGCCGAGACAGCTCCTATAATTCACCCCTCCACTTT.

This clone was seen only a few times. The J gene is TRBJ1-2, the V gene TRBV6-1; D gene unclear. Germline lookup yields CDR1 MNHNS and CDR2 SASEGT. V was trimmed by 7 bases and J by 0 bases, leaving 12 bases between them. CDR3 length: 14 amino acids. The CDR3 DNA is TGTGCCAGCACCCCCACCAGGACTAACTATGGCTACACCTTC. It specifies CASTPTRTNYGYTF.

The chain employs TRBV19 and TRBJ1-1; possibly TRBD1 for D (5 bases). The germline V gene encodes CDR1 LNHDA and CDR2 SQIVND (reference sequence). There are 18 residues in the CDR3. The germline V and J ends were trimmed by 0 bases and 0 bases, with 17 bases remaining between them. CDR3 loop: CASSIDGSETDLNTEAFF. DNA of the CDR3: TGTGCCAGTAGTATAGACGGATCTGAGACAGACCTGAACACTGAAGCTTTCTTT.

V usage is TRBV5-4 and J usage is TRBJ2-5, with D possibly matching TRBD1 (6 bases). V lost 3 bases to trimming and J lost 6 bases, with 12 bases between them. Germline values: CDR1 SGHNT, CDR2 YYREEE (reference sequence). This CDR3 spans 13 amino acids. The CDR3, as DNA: TGTGCCAGCAGCTGGACAGTGGAGAAGACCCAGTACTTC. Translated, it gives CASSWTVEKTQYF. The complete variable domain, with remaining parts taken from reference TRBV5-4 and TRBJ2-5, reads ETGVTQSPTHLIKTRGQQVTLRCSSQSGHNTVSWYQQALGQGPQFIFQYYREEENGRGNFPPRFSGLQFPNYSSELNVNALELDDSALYLCASSWTVEKTQYFGPGTRLLVL.

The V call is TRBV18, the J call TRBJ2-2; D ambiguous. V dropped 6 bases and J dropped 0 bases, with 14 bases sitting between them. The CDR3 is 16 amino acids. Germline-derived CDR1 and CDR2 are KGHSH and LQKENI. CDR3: CASSPVLVTNTGELFF. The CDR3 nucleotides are TGTGCCAGCTCTCCCGTCCTTGTTACGAACACCGGGGAGCTGTTTTTT.

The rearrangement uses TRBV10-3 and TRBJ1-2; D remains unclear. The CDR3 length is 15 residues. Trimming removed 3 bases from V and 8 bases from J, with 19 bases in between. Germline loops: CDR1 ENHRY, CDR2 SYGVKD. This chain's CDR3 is CAISDGTAPPGGYTF. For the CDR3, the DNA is TGTGCCATCAGTGATGGAACAGCACCTCCGGGGGGCTACACCTTC.

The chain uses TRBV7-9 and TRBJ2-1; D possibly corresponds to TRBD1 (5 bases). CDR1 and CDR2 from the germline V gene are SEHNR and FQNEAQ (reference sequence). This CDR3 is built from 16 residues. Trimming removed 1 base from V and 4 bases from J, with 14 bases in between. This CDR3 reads CASSLDGAGPYNEQFF. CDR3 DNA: TGTGCCAGCAGCTTAGATGGGGCAGGGCCTTACAATGAGCAGTTCTTC.

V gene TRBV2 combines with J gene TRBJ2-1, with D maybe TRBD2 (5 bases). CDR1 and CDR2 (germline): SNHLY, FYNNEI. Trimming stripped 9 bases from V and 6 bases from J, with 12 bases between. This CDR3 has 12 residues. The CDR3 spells CASRGLSNEQFF. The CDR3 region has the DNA TGTGCCAGTCGAGGACTGTCCAATGAGCAGTTCTTC.

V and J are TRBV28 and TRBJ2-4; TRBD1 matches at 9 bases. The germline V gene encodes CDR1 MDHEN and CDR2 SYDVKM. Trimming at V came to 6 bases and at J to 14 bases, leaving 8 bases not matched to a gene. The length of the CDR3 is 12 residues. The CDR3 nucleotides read TGTGCCAGCAGCAGGGACAGGGTATTTGAGTACTTC. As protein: CASSRDRVFEYF.

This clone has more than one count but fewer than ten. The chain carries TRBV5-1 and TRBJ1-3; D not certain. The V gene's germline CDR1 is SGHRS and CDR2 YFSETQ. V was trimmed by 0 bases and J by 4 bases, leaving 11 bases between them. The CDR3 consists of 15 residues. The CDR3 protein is CASSLAPVRGNTIYF. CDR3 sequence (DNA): TGCGCCAGCAGCTTGGCCCCAGTTCGAGGAAACACCATATATTTT.

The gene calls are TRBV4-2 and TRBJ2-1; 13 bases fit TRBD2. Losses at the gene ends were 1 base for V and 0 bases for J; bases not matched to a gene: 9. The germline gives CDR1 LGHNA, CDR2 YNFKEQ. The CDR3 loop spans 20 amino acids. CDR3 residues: CASSQGLAGGSRSSYNEQFF. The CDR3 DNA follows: TGTGCCAGCAGCCAAGGACTAGCGGGAGGTTCCCGTAGCTCCTACAATGAGCAGTTCTTC.

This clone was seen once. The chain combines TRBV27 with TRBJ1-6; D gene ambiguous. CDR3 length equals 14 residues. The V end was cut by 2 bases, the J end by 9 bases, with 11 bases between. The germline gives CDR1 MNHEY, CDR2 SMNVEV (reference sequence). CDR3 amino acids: CASSLPAGSSPLHF. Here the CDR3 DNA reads TGTGCCAGCAGTTTACCCGCGGGCAGTTCACCCCTCCACTTT.

CDR3 protein: CASGQEGQPQETQYF. The CDR3 DNA sequence: TGTGCCAGCGGACAGGAAGGACAGCCTCAAGAGACCCAGTACTTC. The rearrangement links TRBV11-3 to TRBJ2-5; 7 positions match TRBD1. Looked up from germline, CDR1 is SGHNT and CDR2 is YENEEA. Losses at the gene ends were 8 bases for V and 2 bases for J; bases not matched to a gene: 11. CDR3 length: 15 residues.

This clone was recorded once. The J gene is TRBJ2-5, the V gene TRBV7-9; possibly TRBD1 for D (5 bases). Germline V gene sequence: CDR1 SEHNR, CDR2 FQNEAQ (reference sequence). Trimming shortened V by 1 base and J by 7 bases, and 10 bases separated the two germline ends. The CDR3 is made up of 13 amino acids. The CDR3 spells CASSLEGQGTQYF. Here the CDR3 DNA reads TGTGCCAGCAGCTTAGAGGGGCAGGGGACCCAGTACTTC.

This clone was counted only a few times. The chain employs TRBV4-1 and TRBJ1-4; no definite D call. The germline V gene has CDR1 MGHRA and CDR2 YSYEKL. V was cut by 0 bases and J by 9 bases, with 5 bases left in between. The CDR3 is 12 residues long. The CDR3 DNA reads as TGCGCCAGCAGCCAAGAAAGCCAAAAACTGTTTTTT. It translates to CASSQESQKLFF.

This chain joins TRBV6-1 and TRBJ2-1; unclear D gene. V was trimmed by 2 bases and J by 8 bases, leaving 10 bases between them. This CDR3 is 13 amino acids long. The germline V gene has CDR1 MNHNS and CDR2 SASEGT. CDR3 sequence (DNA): TGTGCCAGCAGTGAACCCTACTCGGATGAGCAGTTCTTC. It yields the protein CASSEPYSDEQFF.

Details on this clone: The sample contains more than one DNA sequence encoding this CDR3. The CDR3 protein is CASSRTSGRADTQYF. As DNA, the CDR3 is TGCGCCAGCAGCCGCACTAGCGGGAGAGCAGATACGCAGTATTTT. V usage is TRBV5-1 and J usage is TRBJ2-3; 11 bases align to TRBD2. Germline values: CDR1 SGHRS, CDR2 YFSETQ. The CDR3 is 15 residues long. V dropped 4 bases and J dropped 4; count of bases not matched to a gene: 5.

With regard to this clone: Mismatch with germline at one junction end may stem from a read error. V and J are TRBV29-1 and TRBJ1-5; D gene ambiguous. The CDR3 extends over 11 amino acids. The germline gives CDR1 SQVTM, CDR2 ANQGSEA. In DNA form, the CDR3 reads TGCAGCGTTGACCGTGGGAGACTCCCAGCATTT. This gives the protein CSVDRGRLPAF.